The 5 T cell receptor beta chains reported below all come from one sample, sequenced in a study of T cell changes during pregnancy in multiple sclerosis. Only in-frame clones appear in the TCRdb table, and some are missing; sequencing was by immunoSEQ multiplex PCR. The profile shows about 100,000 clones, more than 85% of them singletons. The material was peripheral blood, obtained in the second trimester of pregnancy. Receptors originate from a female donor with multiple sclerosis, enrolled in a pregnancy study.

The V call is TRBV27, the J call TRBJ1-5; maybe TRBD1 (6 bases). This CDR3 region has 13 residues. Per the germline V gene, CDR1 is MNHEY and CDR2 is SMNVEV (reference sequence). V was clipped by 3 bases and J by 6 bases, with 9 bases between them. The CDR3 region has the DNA TGTGCCAGCAGTTTTACAGGGAGTCAGCCCCAGCATTTT. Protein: CASSFTGSQPQHF.

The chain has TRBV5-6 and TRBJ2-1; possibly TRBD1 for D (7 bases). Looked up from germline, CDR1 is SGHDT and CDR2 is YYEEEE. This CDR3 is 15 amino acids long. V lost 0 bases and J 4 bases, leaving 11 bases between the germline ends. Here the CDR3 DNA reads TGTGCCAGCAGCTTGGTTCAGGGGGGATACAATGAGCAGTTCTTC. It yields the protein CASSLVQGGYNEQFF.

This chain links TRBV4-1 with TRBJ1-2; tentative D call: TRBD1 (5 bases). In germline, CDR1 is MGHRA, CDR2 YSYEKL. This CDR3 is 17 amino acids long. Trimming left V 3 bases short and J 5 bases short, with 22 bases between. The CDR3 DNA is TGCGCCAGCAGCCACCCCCCGAAGCCGACAGTAGCTTATGGCTACACCTTC. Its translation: CASSHPPKPTVAYGYTF.

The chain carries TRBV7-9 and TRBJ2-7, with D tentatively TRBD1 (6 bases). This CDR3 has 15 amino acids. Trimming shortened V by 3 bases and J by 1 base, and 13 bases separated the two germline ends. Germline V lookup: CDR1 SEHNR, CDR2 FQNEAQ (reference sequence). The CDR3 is CASSFSQGPSYEQYF. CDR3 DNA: TGTGCCAGCAGCTTTTCCCAGGGGCCTTCCTACGAGCAGTACTTC.

The chain's CDR3 is CASSHYGTSGNTGELFF. CDR3 sequence (DNA): TGTGCCAGCAGCCATTACGGGACTAGCGGTAACACCGGGGAGCTGTTTTTT. The rearrangement joins TRBV4-2 to TRBJ2-2; 11 positions agree with TRBD2. The J segment lost 2 bases and the V segment lost 3 bases, leaving 5 bases of the junction unmatched. Germline CDR1 LGHNA, CDR2 YNFKEQ. The CDR3 is 17 residues long.